The 16 T cell receptor beta chains listed next were all sequenced from one sample in a study of CD8+ T cells in alopecia areata. Treatment noted: oral pan-JAK inhibitor, 5-10 mg twice daily. cDNA serving as the sequencing template came from extracted, reverse transcribed RNA. Here immunoSEQ multiplex PCR was the method, and the copy in TCRdb shows in-frame clones only, minus some. There are 95,000 to 110,000 clones in the sample; around 84% occur only once, and around 10% lies in the top ten. The sequenced sample was CD8+ T cells sorted from blood, obtained between weeks 30 and 35, from a patient treated with tofacitinib. The receptors were gathered from a human donor with alopecia areata.

This clone was recorded only once. The chain recombines TRBV7-9 with TRBJ1-1; D call uncertain. The V gene lost 0 bases and the J gene lost 2 bases, with 7 bases spanning the gap. The length of the CDR3 is 14 residues. Germline V gene data show CDR1 as SEHNR and CDR2 as FQNEAQ (reference sequence). Here the CDR3 reads CASSLALKNTEAFF. The DNA of the CDR3 is TGTGCCAGCAGCTTAGCCCTGAAAAACACTGAAGCTTTCTTT.

The CDR3 DNA reads as TGTGCCAGCAGTTTCGGGACTAGCCTCTCCTACAATGAGCAGTTCTTC. The encoded protein is CASSFGTSLSYNEQFF. The V call is TRBV27, the J call TRBJ2-1; 9 nucleotides align to TRBD2. The CDR3 has 16 amino acids. Trimming removed 3 bases from V and 0 bases from J; junction bases left unmatched: 3. Germline assignment: CDR1 MNHEY and CDR2 SMNVEV (reference sequence).

The V gene is TRBV6-1, the J gene TRBJ1-5; D gene uncertain. Trimming removed 2 bases at V and 7 bases at J, with 6 bases between. The CDR3 has 12 residues. CDR1 and CDR2 (germline): MNHNS, SASEGT. The CDR3, as DNA: TGTGCCAGCAGTGAATATCAGCAGCCCCAGCATTTT. This translates into CASSEYQQPQHF.

The chain uses TRBV2 and TRBJ2-7; 10 nucleotides match TRBD1. The germline V gene encodes CDR1 SNHLY and CDR2 FYNNEI. The CDR3 covers 13 residues. Unmatched junction bases numbered 6, after V lost 10 bases and J lost 3 bases. CDR3 in DNA: TGTGCCATCAACAGGGACAGGGGCTACGAGCAGTACTTC. Its protein is CAINRDRGYEQYF.

The chain links TRBV19 to TRBJ2-7; the D gene is possibly TRBD2 (6 bases). This CDR3 is built from 13 residues. V shed 6 bases and J shed 6 bases, with 15 bases lying between them. Germline CDR1 LNHDA, CDR2 SQIVND (reference sequence). The CDR3 loop reads CASSAGFASEQYF. CDR3 DNA sequence: TGTGCCAGTAGCGCGGGGTTCGCTTCCGAGCAGTACTTC. Variable domain in full (rest from reference TRBV19 and TRBJ2-7): DGGITQSPKYLFRKEGQNVTLSCEQNLNHDAMYWYRQDPGQGLRLIYYSQIVNDFQKGDIAEGYSVSREKKESFPLTVTSAQKNPTAFYLCASSAGFASEQYFGPGTRLTVT.

The J gene is TRBJ1-4, the V gene TRBV27; 9 nucleotides align to TRBD1. This CDR3 has 16 residues. With 5 bases clipped from V and 3 bases from J, the junction kept 7 bases outside the gene matches. CDR1 and CDR2 (germline): MNHEY, SMNVEV (reference sequence). For the CDR3, the DNA is TGTGCCAGCAGTCTCCGGACAGGGGTGTCTAATGAAAAACTGTTTTTT. Encoded protein: CASSLRTGVSNEKLFF.

V is TRBV2 and J is TRBJ2-1; the D is unclear. V gave up 1 base and J gave up 6 bases, with 13 bases separating them. This CDR3 has 15 amino acids. Germline V gives CDR1 SNHLY, CDR2 FYNNEI. The CDR3 DNA is TGTGCCAGCAGTGAAGGGGCGTCAGCGAGCAATGAGCAGTTCTTC. Protein sequence: CASSEGASASNEQFF.

V gene TRBV6-1 combines with J gene TRBJ2-7, with 7 positions matching TRBD1. J gave up 2 bases and V 3 bases, and 10 bases lay outside the gene matches. The CDR3 runs to 16 residues. CDR1 is MNHNS and CDR2 is SASEGT in the germline V gene. The CDR3 nucleotides read TGTGCCAGCAGTGAGACCCCGGACAGGCTAACCTACGAGCAGTACTTC. Protein sequence: CASSETPDRLTYEQYF.

The gene calls are TRBV9 and TRBJ2-1, with D perhaps matching TRBD1 or TRBD2 (5 bases each). Germline loops: CDR1 SGDLS, CDR2 YYNGEE. CDR3 length equals 17 residues. V gave up 3 bases and J gave up 7 bases, with 23 bases separating them. CDR3 residues: CASSAGTGTLVGNEQFF. CDR3 DNA sequence: TGTGCCAGCAGCGCTGGGACCGGGACCCTCGTGGGGAATGAGCAGTTCTTC.

This chain links TRBV5-1 with TRBJ2-4; 7 nucleotides align to TRBD1. This CDR3 has 14 residues. CDR1 and CDR2 from the germline V gene are SGHRS and YFSETQ. Trimming at V came to 5 bases and at J to 5 bases, leaving 7 bases not matched to a gene. CDR3 sequence (DNA): TGCGCCAGCAGGACCGGGACAGAGGAAAACATTCAGTACTTC. Its translation is CASRTGTEENIQYF.

The chain uses TRBV9 and TRBJ2-2; TRBD1 might be the D (6 bases). This CDR3 region has 13 residues. Between the trimmed V and J ends, which lost 7 bases and 4 bases, there was a span of 11 bases. CDR1 is SGDLS, CDR2 YYNGEE, per germline. The CDR3 DNA sequence: TGTGCCAGCGATGAAGGGGGCACCGGGGAGCTGTTTTTT. This encodes CASDEGGTGELFF.

Here the CDR3 reads CSVEGDRELFF. The DNA of the CDR3 is TGCAGCGTTGAGGGGGACAGGGAACTGTTTTTT. This chain joins TRBV29-1 and TRBJ1-4; TRBD1 matches at 9 bases. Per the germline V gene, CDR1 is SQVTM and CDR2 is ANQGSEA. There are 11 residues in the CDR3. V lost 3 bases and J lost 12; bases outside the gene matches: 2. The full variable domain, its missing parts supplied by reference TRBV29-1 and TRBJ1-4, is SAVISQKPSRDICQRGTSLTIQCQVDSQVTMMFWYRQQPGQSLTLIATANQGSEATYESGFVIDKFPISRPNLTFSTLTVSNMSPEDSSIYLCSVEGDRELFFGSGTQLSVL.

The rearrangement joins TRBV29-1 to TRBJ2-3; 7 bases match TRBD2. The CDR3 contains 14 residues. Germline lookup yields CDR1 SQVTM and CDR2 ANQGSEA. J was trimmed by 3 bases and V by 4 bases; bases with no gene match: 7. CDR3 region: CSVGTWGGTDTQYF. CDR3 DNA: TGCAGCGTTGGAACTTGGGGGGGAACAGATACGCAGTATTTT.

The chain is built from TRBV6-6 and TRBJ2-7; TRBD2 aligns across 7 bases. This CDR3 comprises 13 residues. Germline V CDR1 and CDR2: MNHNY, SVGAGI (reference sequence). The ends lost 6 bases at V and 5 bases at J; junction bases unmatched: 7. Written as DNA, the CDR3 is TGTGCCAGCAGCAGTACTAGCGAACACGAGCAGTACTTC. Translated: CASSSTSEHEQYF.

The genes are TRBV7-9 and TRBJ2-5, with 7 positions matching TRBD1. The CDR3 is 15 residues long. CDR1 and CDR2 from the germline V gene are SEHNR and FQNEAQ (reference sequence). Trimming took 4 bases from V and 0 from J; bases not matched to a gene: 5. The CDR3 here is CASSSIGTDQETQYF. The CDR3 coding sequence is TGTGCCAGCAGCTCGATTGGGACAGACCAAGAGACCCAGTACTTC.

The chain links TRBV4-2 to TRBJ2-7; weak D call: TRBD2 (5 bases). The CDR3 totals 18 residues. V was trimmed by 0 bases and J by 7 bases, leaving 25 bases between them. Germline V lookup: CDR1 LGHNA, CDR2 YNFKEQ. CDR3 nucleotide sequence: TGTGCCAGCAGCCAAGAGGAGGTCAGTTATTTGGGATTCGAGGAGCAGTACTTC. Its translation: CASSQEEVSYLGFEEQYF.